The present entry profiles one T cell receptor beta chain with its context. This record comes from a study of CD8 T cells in Susac syndrome. As for the study in general: When their blood was taken, the Susac syndrome patients had either not yet had any therapy, were taking corticosteroids, or were taking intravenous immunoglobulin alone.

CD8+ and CD4+ T cells from blood underwent TCR beta sequencing, which was carried out in a high-throughput format. Through negative isolation, CD4+ and CD8+ T cells were obtained, while TEMRA cells were enriched using FACS. RNA amounts of about 0.5 to 1 ug underwent reverse transcription with random hexamers. TCRdb re-called the immunoSEQ multiplex PCR reads through MiXCR, storing one row per CDR3 protein. The table includes about 190,000 distinct CDR3 sequences, roughly 94% detected once. Germline V gives CDR1 DFQATT, CDR2 SNEGSKA (reference sequence). The CDR3 loop spans 15 amino acids. Trimming shortened V by 0 bases and J by 2 bases, and 11 bases separated the two germline ends.

Sequences were obtained from CD8+ T cells from PBMCs. This TCR was sampled from a human donor with Susac syndrome. The chain uses TRBV20-1 and TRBJ2-1, with D unresolved. This CDR3 is CSARDPLETYNEQFF. The DNA of the CDR3 is TGCAGTGCTAGAGATCCCCTAGAAACCTACAATGAGCAGTTCTTC.